The 27 T cell receptor beta chains listed next were all sequenced from one sample in a study of vaccination and CD4 T cells after COVID-19. Treatment defined: roughly 11-day PBMC culture with coronavirus spike peptide pools or control peptides (ViraFEST assay). Antigens of these TCRs are unknown. Researchers used the Oncomine TCR Beta short-read assay to sequence DNA from cultured CD4+ T cells. TCRdb re-called the PCR reads with MiXCR, one entry per CDR3 protein. This repertoire shows 9,500 to 12,000 distinct CDR3 sequences, about 50% found once; its top ten account for about a third. The sequencing input was CD4+ T cells from blood, cultured in vitro. All receptors derive from a human donor who had recovered from COVID-19.

This clonotype was seen more than once but under ten times. The rearrangement links TRBV24-1 to TRBJ2-5; 10 bases match TRBD2. The CDR3 is 16 amino acids. J lost 3 bases, V lost 4 bases, and 7 bases had no gene match. Germline CDR1 reads KGHDR; CDR2 reads SFDVKD. The CDR3: CATSEPTSGKEETQYF. In DNA, the CDR3 is TGTGCCACCAGTGAACCTACTAGCGGGAAGGAAGAGACCCAGTACTTC.

This clonotype was seen a handful of times. The chain carries TRBV20-1 and TRBJ1-2, with a tentative D call TRBD1 (5 bases). The V gene's germline CDR1 is DFQATT and CDR2 SNEGSKA (reference sequence). This CDR3 has 16 residues. Trimming pared 0 bases from V and 6 bases from J, leaving 20 bases between. Here the CDR3 DNA reads TGCAGTGCTAGAGATAGAGAGCGCTCCGGGACGGATGGCTACACCTTC. This sequence encodes CSARDRERSGTDGYTF.

The chain couples TRBV7-9 to TRBJ1-1; D is unresolved. Trimming removed 6 bases from V and 2 bases from J, with 7 bases in between. In germline, CDR1 is SEHNR, CDR2 FQNEAQ (reference sequence). The CDR3 is made up of 12 amino acids. As DNA, the CDR3 is TGTGCCAGCAGTGGGATTAACACTGAAGCTTTCTTT. Encoded protein: CASSGINTEAFF.

This chain connects TRBV2 to TRBJ1-3; D is unresolved. CDR1 and CDR2 from the germline V gene are SNHLY and FYNNEI. The CDR3 consists of 14 residues. Trimming took off 2 bases at V and 1 base at J, with 6 bases between the two ends. CDR3 residues: CASSETGSGNTIYF. DNA of the CDR3: TGTGCCAGCAGTGAAACGGGGTCTGGAAACACCATATATTTT.

The chain links TRBV20-1 to TRBJ1-1; D is unclear. Trimming removed 4 bases from V and 0 bases from J, with 15 bases in between. CDR1 is DFQATT and CDR2 is SNEGSKA in the germline V gene (reference sequence). This CDR3 contains 15 residues. This chain's CDR3 is CSAKNGGGMNTEAFF. In DNA form, the CDR3 reads TGCAGTGCTAAAAACGGAGGAGGGATGAACACTGAAGCTTTCTTT.

J is TRBJ2-5 and V is TRBV7-9; TRBD2 matches at 10 bases. Germline CDR1 SEHNR, CDR2 FQNEAQ (reference sequence). The junction had 9 bases not matched to a gene; V was cut back by 0 bases and J by 5 bases. The length of the CDR3 is 17 residues. For the CDR3, the DNA is TGTGCCAGCAGCTTAGCTTTGATGGCTAGCGGGAGTGAGACCCAGTACTTC. Translated: CASSLALMASGSETQYF.

CDR3 bases: TGTGCCAGCAGCTTATGCCAGCGGAGATACAATGAGCAGTTCTTC. Translating it yields CASSLCQRRYNEQFF. The chain couples TRBV11-3 to TRBJ2-1; possibly TRBD2 for D (5 bases). This CDR3 is built from 15 residues. Germline lookup yields CDR1 SGHNT and CDR2 YENEEA. With 2 bases removed from V and 4 bases from J, the gap between germline ends came to 12 bases.

The V call is TRBV19, the J call TRBJ2-1, with 7 bases that match TRBD2. V lost 2 bases to trimming and J lost 5 bases; unmatched junction nucleotides: 3. The CDR3 spans 14 residues. Germline V lookup: CDR1 LNHDA, CDR2 SQIVND (reference sequence). CDR3 protein: CASSISSGDNEQFF. The CDR3 region has the DNA TGTGCCAGTAGTATAAGCAGCGGGGACAATGAGCAGTTCTTC.

This clonotype was detected only once. The CDR3 DNA follows: TGTGCCAGCAGTTTAATGGGACAGGGAAAGTATGGCTACACCTTC. Its translation: CASSLMGQGKYGYTF. The chain links TRBV28 to TRBJ1-2; 9 bases agree with TRBD1. This CDR3 spans 15 amino acids. Germline assignment: CDR1 MDHEN and CDR2 SYDVKM. After removal of 2 bases from V and 5 bases from J, the junction contained 6 bases not matched to a gene.

This chain uses TRBV11-3 with TRBJ2-3; tentatively, D is TRBD2 (5 bases). Germline CDR1 SGHNT, CDR2 YENEEA. The V and J ends lost 5 bases and 9 bases respectively, with 21 bases between them. This CDR3 has 15 amino acids. The CDR3 nucleotides read TGTGCCAGCAGCCCCGTAGGGATCCGTCCGGGGACGCAGTATTTT. Translating it yields CASSPVGIRPGTQYF.

CDR3 DNA sequence: TGTGCCAGTAGTACGATAGCGGGAGTGGGGACCGGGGAGCTGTTTTTT. It specifies CASSTIAGVGTGELFF. The chain combines TRBV19 with TRBJ2-2; 9 bases line up with TRBD2. Germline V gene data show CDR1 as LNHDA and CDR2 as SQIVND (reference sequence). The CDR3 is 16 amino acids. The J segment lost 5 bases and the V segment lost 4 bases, leaving 8 bases of the junction unmatched.

J is TRBJ2-7 and V is TRBV28, with D possibly matching TRBD2 (6 bases). Germline loops: CDR1 MDHEN, CDR2 SYDVKM. Trimming pared 5 bases from V and 5 bases from J, leaving 22 bases between. The CDR3 runs 16 residues. CDR3 protein: CASSPHGGELLNEQYF. CDR3 DNA: TGTGCCAGCAGTCCCCACGGGGGAGAGCTCCTCAACGAGCAGTACTTC.

The gene calls are TRBV18 and TRBJ2-2, with D perhaps TRBD2 (5 bases). Trimming removed 5 bases at V and 2 bases at J, with 9 bases between. Germline CDR1 reads KGHSH; CDR2 reads LQKENI. The CDR3 spans 14 residues. CDR3 DNA: TGTGCCAGCTCAACAGCGGTAAACACCGGGGAGCTGTTTTTT. Its protein is CASSTAVNTGELFF. Full variable domain (remainder filled in from reference TRBV18 and TRBJ2-2): NAGVMQNPRHLVRRRGQEARLRCSPMKGHSHVYWYRQLPEEGLKFMVYLQKENIIDESGMPKERFSAEFPKEGPSILRIQQVVRGDSAAYFCASSTAVNTGELFFGEGSRLTVL.

The rearrangement uses TRBV7-3 and TRBJ2-1; 9 bases line up with TRBD2. This CDR3 has 14 amino acids. Trimming cost V 5 bases and J 7 bases; bases outside gene matches: 6. Germline V gene sequence: CDR1 SGHTA, CDR2 FQGTGA. CDR3 in amino acids: CASSPGTSRNEQFF. The CDR3 DNA reads as TGTGCCAGCAGCCCAGGGACTAGCAGGAATGAGCAGTTCTTC.

This rearrangement joins TRBV10-3 to TRBJ1-2; 7 bases line up with TRBD1. The CDR3 spans 14 residues. Germline trimming cut 6 bases from V and 2 bases from J; bases unmatched to any gene: 6. Germline V gene sequence: CDR1 ENHRY, CDR2 SYGVKD. DNA for the CDR3: TGTGCCATCAGGACTATGACAGGGAACTATGGCTACACCTTC. Translation: CAIRTMTGNYGYTF.

The chain joins TRBV20-1 to TRBJ2-2, with D uncertain. CDR1 and CDR2 (germline): DFQATT, SNEGSKA (reference sequence). The CDR3 sequence is 13 residues long. Trimming left V 4 bases short and J 3 bases short, with 9 bases between. As DNA, the CDR3 is TGCAGTGCTAACTCCCGATACACCGGGGAGCTGTTTTTT. Its protein is CSANSRYTGELFF.

V usage is TRBV7-2 and J usage is TRBJ2-2, with TRBD2 matching over 8 bases. Per germline, CDR1 SGHTA and CDR2 FQGNSA. Trimming at V came to 5 bases and at J to 1 base, leaving 3 bases not matched to a gene. There are 15 residues in the CDR3. CDR3 residues: CASSRAGGNTGELFF. In DNA, the CDR3 is TGTGCCAGCAGCCGCGCGGGGGGGAACACCGGGGAGCTGTTTTTT.

This rearrangement joins TRBV5-1 to TRBJ1-2; D remains unclear. The CDR3 extends over 12 amino acids. Germline V gives CDR1 SGHRS, CDR2 YFSETQ. Trimming removed 2 bases from V and 6 bases from J, with 8 bases in between. In DNA, the CDR3 is TGCGCCAGCAGCTTAAAGGGCGATGGCTACACCTTC. This sequence encodes CASSLKGDGYTF.

This clonotype was seen only a few times. The chain links TRBV6-5 to TRBJ1-2; 8 positions agree with TRBD1. The CDR3 consists of 14 residues. The V segment lost 4 bases and the J segment 7 bases; nucleotides outside the gene matches: 8. The germline V gene has CDR1 MNHEY and CDR2 SVGAGI. The CDR3 loop is CASSSLQGVVGYTF. CDR3 nucleotide sequence: TGTGCCAGCAGTTCCTTACAGGGGGTAGTTGGCTACACCTTC.

The V call is TRBV15, the J call TRBJ1-4; 7 bases align to TRBD1. The trim removed 5 bases at V and 8 bases at J, leaving 5 bases unmatched. The CDR3 consists of 13 residues. CDR1 and CDR2 (germline): LNHNV, YYDKDF (reference sequence). DNA of the CDR3: TGTGCCACCAGCTTACAGGGGAGGGAAAAACTGTTTTTT. Its translation: CATSLQGREKLFF.

The rearrangement joins TRBV20-1 to TRBJ2-3, with 12 bases identical to TRBD2. V gave up 0 bases and J gave up 6 bases; unmatched junction bases: 4. CDR1 and CDR2 (germline): DFQATT, SNEGSKA (reference sequence). The CDR3 has 15 residues. The CDR3 region has the DNA TGCAGTGCTAGAGACCTAGCGGGAGGGCCGGATACGCAGTATTTT. This sequence encodes CSARDLAGGPDTQYF.

The gene calls are TRBV19 and TRBJ1-2, with TRBD1 matching 8 bases. J gave up 0 bases and V 4 bases, and 7 bases lay outside the gene matches. The CDR3 contains 16 residues. Per germline, CDR1 LNHDA and CDR2 SQIVND (reference sequence). CDR3 sequence reads: CASSTSQGAANYGYTF. The CDR3 nucleotides are TGTGCCAGTAGTACCTCCCAGGGGGCAGCTAACTATGGCTACACCTTC.

The genes are TRBV10-1 and TRBJ2-4, with D hard to call. The germline V gene encodes CDR1 WNHNN and CDR2 SYGVQD (reference sequence). CDR3 length: 15 residues. Deletions cut 3 bases from V and 0 bases from J, with 9 bases between. The CDR3 sequence: CASSDHRGAKNIQYF. The DNA for the CDR3 is TGCGCCAGCAGTGACCACCGTGGAGCCAAAAACATTCAGTACTTC.

J is TRBJ1-5 and V is TRBV6-5, with 8 bases lining up with TRBD1. Trimming removed 3 bases from V and 3 bases from J; junction bases left unmatched: 7. From germline, CDR1 is MNHEY and CDR2 SVGAGI. CDR3 length equals 16 residues. This chain's CDR3 is CASSYPAGGNNQPQHF. CDR3 in DNA: TGTGCCAGCAGTTATCCCGCAGGGGGCAACAATCAGCCCCAGCATTTT.

This clonotype rates as large. The chain joins TRBV5-6 to TRBJ1-2; 8 nucleotides line up with TRBD1. The trim removed 2 bases at V and 4 bases at J, leaving 4 bases unmatched. CDR1 and CDR2 from the germline V gene are SGHDT and YYEEEE. CDR3 length: 14 residues. The CDR3 DNA sequence: TGTGCCAGCAGCTTAGTCCAGGGGGCCTATGGCTACACCTTC. This sequence encodes CASSLVQGAYGYTF.

V gene TRBV7-6 combines with J gene TRBJ1-1; a weak D match, TRBD1 (5 bases). V lost 5 bases to trimming and J lost 0 bases, with 19 bases between them. The CDR3 consists of 17 residues. In germline, CDR1 is SGHVS, CDR2 FNYEAQ. The CDR3, as DNA: TGTGCCAGCAGCAACAAGAGGGGATCGGTATTGAACACTGAAGCTTTCTTT. This translates into CASSNKRGSVLNTEAFF.

The V and J genes are TRBV6-2 or TRBV6-3 and TRBJ2-7; the match to TRBD2 covers 10 bases. V lost 10 bases to trimming and J lost 2 bases; unmatched junction nucleotides: 5. Germline V gives CDR1 MNHEY, CDR2 SVGEGT. This CDR3 contains 13 residues. The CDR3 DNA sequence: TGTGCCACTACTAGCGGGGCCGCCTACGAGCAGTACTTC. This gives the protein CATTSGAAYEQYF.